This is a list of T cell receptor beta chains from one sample in a study of T cell responses to AZD1222 COVID-19 vaccine. The protocol was immunoSEQ multiplex PCR, while the TCRdb copy is restricted to in-frame clones and leaves out a portion. The sample lists approximately 43,000 clones; 88% were seen once. The sample here was peripheral blood, taken 28 days after the second AZD1222 dose. These receptors originate from an adult who received the AZD1222 COVID-19 vaccine. CDR3s include the opening cysteine and the closing phenylalanine or tryptophan. Each record gives: clone size, D gene, V gene, J gene, CDR3 protein, CDR3 DNA. The D gene is left open where the match is weak. Clone size, where shown, is once, few, many, or a class for clones that have expanded.

NA,NA,TRBV6-2/TRBV6-3,TRBJ1-6,CASSYVSGSSPLHF,TGTGCCAGCAGTTACGTCTCAGGGAGCTCACCCCTCCACTTT
few,NA,TRBV5-4,TRBJ2-2,CASSSPRDPLGELFF,TGTGCCAGCAGCTCCCCCCGGGACCCCCTAGGGGAGCTGTTTTTT
NA,TRBD2,TRBV5-1,TRBJ2-2,CASSLEASGNTGELFF,TGCGCCAGCAGCTTGGAGGCTAGCGGTAACACCGGGGAGCTGTTTTTT
NA,NA,TRBV5-4,TRBJ1-1,CASSLERGNTEAFF,TGTGCCAGCAGCTTGGAGCGGGGGAACACTGAAGCTTTCTTT
NA,NA,TRBV7-7,TRBJ2-7,CASSLGVANYEQYF,TGTGCTAGCAGCTTAGGGGTAGCGAACTACGAGCAGTACTTC
NA,NA,TRBV19,TRBJ2-2,CASRREWGTGELFF,TGTGCCAGTAGACGTGAATGGGGTACCGGGGAGCTGTTTTTT
NA,TRBD1,TRBV19,TRBJ2-2,CASSASRQGPRTGELFF,TGTGCCAGTAGTGCGTCTCGACAGGGCCCAAGGACCGGGGAGCTGTTTTTT
NA,NA,TRBV7-2,TRBJ2-2,CASSLVRHTGELFF,TGTGCCAGCAGCTTAGTGAGGCACACCGGGGAGCTGTTTTTT
once,TRBD1,TRBV5-1,TRBJ2-7,CASSLGTDRGIDEQYF,TGCGCCAGCAGCTTGGGGACCGACAGGGGAATCGACGAGCAGTACTTC
NA,NA,TRBV3-1/TRBV3-2,TRBJ2-1,CASSRKQGNGEQFF,TGTGCCAGCAGCCGTAAACAGGGCAACGGTGAGCAGTTCTTC
NA,NA,TRBV30,TRBJ2-2,CAWSRRENTGELFF,TGTGCCTGGAGTCGGCGGGAGAACACCGGGGAGCTGTTTTTT
NA,NA,TRBV2,TRBJ1-5,CASSERVGPGEYSNQPQHF,TGTGCCAGCAGTGAACGGGTTGGGCCAGGAGAATATAGCAATCAGCCCCAGCATTTT
NA,TRBD1,TRBV7-9,TRBJ2-3,CASSYGAQGATQYF,TGTGCCAGCAGCTATGGGGCCCAGGGGGCGACGCAGTATTTT
NA,TRBD2,TRBV19,TRBJ2-7,CASSKAWTSGNYEQYF,TGTGCCAGTAGTAAGGCTTGGACTAGCGGGAACTACGAGCAGTACTTC
NA,TRBD2,TRBV7-8,TRBJ2-3,CASSLVSGASGLTDTQYF,TGTGCCAGCAGCTTAGTTAGCGGGGCTAGCGGCCTCACAGATACGCAGTATTTT
NA,NA,TRBV5-5,TRBJ2-3,CASSLTGTYTDTQYF,TGTGCCAGCAGCTTGACCGGGACCTACACAGATACGCAGTATTTT
once,TRBD2,TRBV6-6,TRBJ2-7,CASRSGLAGAYEQYF,TGTGCCAGCAGATCAGGACTAGCGGGGGCATACGAGCAGTACTTC
NA,TRBD2,TRBV29-1,TRBJ2-2,CSVRLAGGNTGELFF,TGCAGCGTTCGACTAGCGGGGGGAAACACCGGGGAGCTGTTTTTT
NA,TRBD1,TRBV7-9,TRBJ2-7,CASSLVDREVYEQYF,TGTGCCAGCAGCTTAGTGGACAGGGAGGTCTACGAGCAGTACTTC
NA,NA,TRBV5-5,TRBJ1-6,CASSLAPDIANSPLHF,TGTGCCAGCAGCTTGGCTCCGGACATCGCCAATTCACCCCTCCACTTT
once,NA,TRBV4-1,TRBJ2-5,CASSQESGVRETQYF,TGCGCCAGCAGCCAAGAATCTGGGGTAAGGGAGACCCAGTACTTC
NA,TRBD2,TRBV19,TRBJ2-7,CASTPGGSSYEQYF,TGTGCCAGTACCCCGGGGGGGAGCTCCTACGAGCAGTACTTC
NA,NA,TRBV19,TRBJ1-2,CASSELLSRGYTF,TGTGCCAGTAGTGAGCTCTTGAGCAGGGGCTACACCTTC
NA,NA,TRBV7-9,TRBJ1-2,CASSPGTAANYGYTF,TGTGCCAGCAGTCCCGGGACCGCGGCTAACTATGGCTACACCTTC